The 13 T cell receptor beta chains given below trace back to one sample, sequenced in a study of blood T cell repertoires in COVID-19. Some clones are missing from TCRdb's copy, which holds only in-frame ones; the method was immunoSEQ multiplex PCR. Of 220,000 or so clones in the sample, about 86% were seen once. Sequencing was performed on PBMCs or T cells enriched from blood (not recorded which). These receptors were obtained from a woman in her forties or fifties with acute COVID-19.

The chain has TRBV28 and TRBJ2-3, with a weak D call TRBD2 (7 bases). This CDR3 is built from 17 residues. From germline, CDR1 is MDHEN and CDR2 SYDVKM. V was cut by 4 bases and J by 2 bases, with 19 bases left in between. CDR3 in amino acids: CASSSSLGGRATDTQYF. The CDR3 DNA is TGTGCCAGCAGTTCAAGTCTCGGGGGGCGAGCCACAGATACGCAGTATTTT.

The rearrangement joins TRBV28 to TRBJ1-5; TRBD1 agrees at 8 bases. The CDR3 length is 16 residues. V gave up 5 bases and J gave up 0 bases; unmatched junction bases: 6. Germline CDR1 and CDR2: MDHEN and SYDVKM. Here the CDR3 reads CASSADRVVSNQPQHF. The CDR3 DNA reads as TGTGCCAGCAGTGCGGACAGGGTGGTTAGCAATCAGCCCCAGCATTTT. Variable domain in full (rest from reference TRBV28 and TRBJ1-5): DVKVTQSSRYLVKRTGEKVFLECVQDMDHENMFWYRQDPGLGLRLIYFSYDVKMKEKGDIPEGYSVSREKKERFSLILESASTNQTSMYLCASSADRVVSNQPQHFGDGTRLSIL.

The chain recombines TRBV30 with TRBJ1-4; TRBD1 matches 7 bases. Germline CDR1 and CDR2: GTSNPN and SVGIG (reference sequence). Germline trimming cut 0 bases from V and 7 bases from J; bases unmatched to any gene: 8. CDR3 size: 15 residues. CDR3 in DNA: TGTGCCTGGAGTGTAGTAGGGGGCTCAGGTGAAAAACTGTTTTTT. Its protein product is CAWSVVGGSGEKLFF.

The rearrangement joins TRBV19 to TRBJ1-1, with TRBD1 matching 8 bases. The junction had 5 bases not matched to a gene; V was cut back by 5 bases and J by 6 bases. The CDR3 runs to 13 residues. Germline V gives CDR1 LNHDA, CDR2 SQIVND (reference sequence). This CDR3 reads CASSSDRGAEAFF. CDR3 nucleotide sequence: TGTGCCAGTAGTTCAGACAGGGGTGCTGAAGCTTTCTTT.

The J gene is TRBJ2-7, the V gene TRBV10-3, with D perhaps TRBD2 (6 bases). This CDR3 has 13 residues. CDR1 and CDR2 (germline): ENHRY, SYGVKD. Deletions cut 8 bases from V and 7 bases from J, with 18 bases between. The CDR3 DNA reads TGTGCCATCGGGACGGGGCTAGCGAGTGAGCAGTACTTC. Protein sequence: CAIGTGLASEQYF.

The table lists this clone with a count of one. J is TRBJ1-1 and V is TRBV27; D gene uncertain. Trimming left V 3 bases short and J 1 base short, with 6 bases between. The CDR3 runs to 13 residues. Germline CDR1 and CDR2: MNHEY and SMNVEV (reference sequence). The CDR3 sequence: CASSFAGNTEAFF. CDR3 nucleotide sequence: TGTGCCAGCAGTTTCGCAGGGAACACTGAAGCTTTCTTT.

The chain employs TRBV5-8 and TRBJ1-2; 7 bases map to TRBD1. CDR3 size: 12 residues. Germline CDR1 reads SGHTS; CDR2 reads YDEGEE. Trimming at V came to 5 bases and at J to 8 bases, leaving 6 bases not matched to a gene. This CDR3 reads CASSAGQRGYTF. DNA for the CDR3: TGTGCCAGCAGTGCGGGACAGCGCGGCTACACCTTC.

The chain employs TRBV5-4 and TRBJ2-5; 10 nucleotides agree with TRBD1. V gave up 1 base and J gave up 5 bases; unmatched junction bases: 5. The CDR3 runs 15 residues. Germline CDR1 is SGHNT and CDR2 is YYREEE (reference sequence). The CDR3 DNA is TGTGCCAGCAGCTTGAGGACAGGGGGTAGCGAGACCCAGTACTTC. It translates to CASSLRTGGSETQYF.

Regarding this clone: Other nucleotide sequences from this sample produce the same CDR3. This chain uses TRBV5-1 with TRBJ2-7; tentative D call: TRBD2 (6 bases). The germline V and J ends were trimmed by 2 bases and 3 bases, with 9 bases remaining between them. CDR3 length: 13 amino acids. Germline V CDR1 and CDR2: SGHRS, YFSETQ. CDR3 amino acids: CASSLAGSYEQYF. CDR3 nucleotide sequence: TGCGCCAGCAGCTTAGCCGGGAGCTACGAGCAGTACTTC.

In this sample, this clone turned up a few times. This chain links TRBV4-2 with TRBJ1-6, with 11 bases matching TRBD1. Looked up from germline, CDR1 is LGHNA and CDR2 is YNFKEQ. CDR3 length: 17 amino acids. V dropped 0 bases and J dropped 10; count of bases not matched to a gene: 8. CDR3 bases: TGTGCCAGCAGCCAAGATGGGACAGGGGGGGCGGGGTCACCCCTCCACTTT. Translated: CASSQDGTGGAGSPLHF.

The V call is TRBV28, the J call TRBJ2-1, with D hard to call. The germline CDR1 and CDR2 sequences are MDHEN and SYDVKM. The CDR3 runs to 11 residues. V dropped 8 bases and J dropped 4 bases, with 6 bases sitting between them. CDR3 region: CASSGYNEQFF. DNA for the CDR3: TGTGCCAGCTCCGGGTACAATGAGCAGTTCTTC.

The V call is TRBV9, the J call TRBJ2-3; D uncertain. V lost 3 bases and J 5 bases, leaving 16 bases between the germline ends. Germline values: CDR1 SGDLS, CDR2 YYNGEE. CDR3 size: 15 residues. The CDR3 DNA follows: TGTGCCAGCAGCGGCGGCCCCGGCCCCGGAGATACGCAGTATTTT. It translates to CASSGGPGPGDTQYF.

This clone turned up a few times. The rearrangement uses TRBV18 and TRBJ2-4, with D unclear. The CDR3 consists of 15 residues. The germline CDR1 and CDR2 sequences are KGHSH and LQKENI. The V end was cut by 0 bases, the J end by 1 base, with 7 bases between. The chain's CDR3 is CASSPPYRAKNIQYF. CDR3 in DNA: TGTGCCAGCTCACCACCGTATCGGGCCAAAAACATTCAGTACTTC.